One and the same sample provided the 4 T cell receptor beta chains below, sequenced in a study of beta chain features in type 1 diabetes. Expressed TCRB transcripts got sequenced, as all isolated RNA was reverse transcribed. Some clones are missing from TCRdb's copy, which holds only in-frame ones; the method was immunoSEQ multiplex PCR. The top ten hold more than 0.09% of the sample, which has approximately 600,000 clones, 12% seen once. These receptors' targets are unknown. Whole-study results and caveats: When Type 1 diabetes patients were examined, their TCRB CDR3s proved moderately but significantly shorter in all four CD4+ subsets.

The sample was naive CD4+ T cells from blood. These receptors were taken from a man younger than 40 with type 1 diabetes.

The chain carries TRBV7-2 and TRBJ2-5; TRBD2 agrees at 7 bases. The germline gives CDR1 SGHTA, CDR2 FQGNSA. J gave up 1 base and V 6 bases, and 5 bases lay outside the gene matches. The CDR3 covers 14 residues. CDR3 coding DNA: TGTGCCAGCAGGAGCGGGGCCATCCAAGAGACCCAGTACTTC. It yields the protein CASRSGAIQETQYF.

The rearrangement uses TRBV5-6 and TRBJ2-4; D is unclear. Trimming left V 2 bases short and J 0 bases short, with 6 bases between. The germline V gene encodes CDR1 SGHDT and CDR2 YYEEEE. CDR3 size: 14 residues. The CDR3 here is CASSFGGAKNIQYF. CDR3 bases: TGTGCCAGCAGCTTTGGTGGAGCCAAAAACATTCAGTACTTC.

Only a few counts were recorded for this clone. This chain uses TRBV6-1 with TRBJ2-3, with a weak D call TRBD2 (5 bases). This CDR3 is 15 amino acids long. Germline V gene sequence: CDR1 MNHNS, CDR2 SASEGT. V dropped 5 bases and J dropped 8 bases, with 20 bases sitting between them. CDR3 in amino acids: CASSSRTSPSGTQYF. For the CDR3, the DNA is TGTGCCAGCAGTTCCAGGACTTCACCATCGGGTACGCAGTATTTT.

The chain carries TRBV23-1 and TRBJ2-7; 8 positions agree with TRBD1. TRBV23-1 is an ORF, with its function uncertain. CDR3 length: 14 amino acids. The V gene end was trimmed by 4 bases and the J gene end by 4 bases; junction bases not matched to a gene: 6. CDR3 sequence (DNA): TGCGCCAGCAGTCTGCGGACAGGGAAGTACGAGCAGTACTTC. It specifies CASSLRTGKYEQYF.